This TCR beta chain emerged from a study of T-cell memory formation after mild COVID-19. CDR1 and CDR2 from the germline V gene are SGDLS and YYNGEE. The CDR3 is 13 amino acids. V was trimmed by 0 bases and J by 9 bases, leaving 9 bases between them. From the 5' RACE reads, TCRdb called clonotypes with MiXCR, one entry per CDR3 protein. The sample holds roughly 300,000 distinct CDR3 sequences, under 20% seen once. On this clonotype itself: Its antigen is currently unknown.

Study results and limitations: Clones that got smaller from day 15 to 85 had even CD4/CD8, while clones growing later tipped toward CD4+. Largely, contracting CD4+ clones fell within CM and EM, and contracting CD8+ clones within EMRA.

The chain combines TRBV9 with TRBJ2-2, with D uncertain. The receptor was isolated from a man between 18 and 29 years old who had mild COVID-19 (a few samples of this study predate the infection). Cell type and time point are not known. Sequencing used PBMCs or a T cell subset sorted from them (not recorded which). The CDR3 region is CASSVAPARELFF. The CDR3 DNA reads TGTGCCAGCAGCGTAGCTCCTGCCCGGGAGCTGTTTTTT.